The 5 T cell receptor beta chains reported below all come from one sample, sequenced in a study of identical twins. TCRdb reprocessed the 5' RACE reads via MiXCR and lists one record per CDR3 protein. The sample consists of some 500,000 distinct CDR3 sequences, approximately 10% of them appearing once. This same sample was also taken into another study, of yellow fever vaccine responses in identical twins.

Material: PBMCs. The receptors here all came from a woman under 30 in good health.

The J gene is TRBJ1-2, the V gene TRBV25-1; 11 bases align to TRBD1. Germline V gene lookup returns CDR1 MGHDK and CDR2 SYGVNS. J gave up 11 bases and V 7 bases, and 3 bases lay outside the gene matches. This CDR3 comprises 11 residues. CDR3 region: CASTGTGGYTF. The DNA of the CDR3 is TGTGCCAGCACGGGGACAGGGGGGTACACCTTC.

The V and J genes are TRBV12-5 and TRBJ2-1; 12 bases fit TRBD1. The CDR3 extends over 17 amino acids. Trimming took 0 bases from V and 6 from J; bases not matched to a gene: 6. Germline CDR1 is LGHNT and CDR2 is FRNRAP. The chain's CDR3 is CASGLVVGTGGFNEQFF. Here the CDR3 DNA reads TGTGCTAGTGGTTTGGTAGTCGGGACAGGGGGCTTCAATGAGCAGTTCTTC.

This clonotype was observed at least ten times. The CDR3 region is CSVTWTGDYEQYF. The CDR3 DNA is TGCAGCGTGACCTGGACAGGGGACTACGAGCAGTACTTC. The V and J genes are TRBV29-1 and TRBJ2-7, with 9 nucleotides matching TRBD1. Germline values: CDR1 SQVTM, CDR2 ANQGSEA. The CDR3 runs 13 residues. J gave up 3 bases and V 6 bases, and 6 bases lay outside the gene matches.

This clonotype was found a few times. The CDR3 here is CATGTGGTGELFF. The CDR3 DNA follows: TGTGCCACCGGGACAGGGGGCACCGGGGAGCTGTTTTTT. This chain connects TRBV28 to TRBJ2-2; 11 nucleotides match TRBD1. The V gene end was trimmed by 10 bases and the J gene end by 4 bases; junction bases not matched to a gene: 2. The CDR3 length is 13 residues. CDR1 and CDR2 from the germline V gene are MDHEN and SYDVKM.

The gene calls are TRBV27 and TRBJ2-6, with D possibly being TRBD1 (5 bases). This CDR3 comprises 15 residues. The germline gives CDR1 MNHEY, CDR2 SMNVEV (reference sequence). V was trimmed by 4 bases and J by 2 bases, leaving 9 bases between them. CDR3 amino acids: CASSSPGTGANVLTF. The CDR3 nucleotides read TGTGCCAGCAGTTCTCCAGGGACTGGGGCCAACGTCCTGACTTTC.